Presented here are 25 T cell receptor beta chains from one specimen sequenced in a study of blood T cell repertoires in COVID-19. Data came from immunoSEQ multiplex PCR; TCRdb stores just in-frame clones and leaves some out. The sample carries about 300,000 clones, 75% to 90% recorded once. The sample taken for sequencing was PBMCs or T cells enriched from blood (not recorded which). The receptors come from a man under 40 who had recovered from COVID-19.

This clone was recorded a few times. CDR3 loop: CASSLGQGDSPLHF. The CDR3 nucleotides are TGCGCCAGCAGCCTCGGACAGGGTGATTCACCCCTCCACTTT. V usage is TRBV10-2 and J usage is TRBJ1-6, with 8 positions matching TRBD1. Germline trimming cut 6 bases from V and 8 bases from J; bases unmatched to any gene: 6. CDR3 length: 14 amino acids. Germline loops: CDR1 WSHSY, CDR2 SAAADI.

The chain joins TRBV20-1 to TRBJ1-5; a possible D gene is TRBD1 (5 bases). Trimming left V 3 bases short and J 7 bases short, with 13 bases between. The CDR3 runs 13 residues. Germline lookup yields CDR1 DFQATT and CDR2 SNEGSKA (reference sequence). The CDR3: CSASSREHQPQHF. The DNA for the CDR3 is TGCAGTGCTAGTAGCAGGGAACACCAGCCCCAGCATTTT.

V gene TRBV6-5 combines with J gene TRBJ1-2; 8 nucleotides align to TRBD1. The CDR3 totals 14 residues. V shed 6 bases and J 0 bases; nucleotides not matched to a gene: 3. The V gene's germline CDR1 is MNHEY and CDR2 SVGAGI. This CDR3 reads CASSGQGANYGYTF. The CDR3 DNA is TGTGCCAGCAGCGGACAGGGCGCTAACTATGGCTACACCTTC.

This chain uses TRBV2 with TRBJ2-1; 11 bases map to TRBD1. Germline V lookup: CDR1 SNHLY, CDR2 FYNNEI. The CDR3 has 15 amino acids. V shed 6 bases, J shed 5 bases, and the junction held 6 bases outside the gene matches. The CDR3 sequence is CASRIGTGGNNEQFF. In nucleotides, the CDR3 is TGTGCCAGCAGGATAGGGACAGGGGGTAACAATGAGCAGTTCTTC.

The gene calls are TRBV7-9 and TRBJ2-7, with 7 bases fitting TRBD2. Germline CDR1 SEHNR, CDR2 FQNEAQ (reference sequence). CDR3 length: 13 amino acids. V lost 3 bases, J lost 9 bases, and 8 bases stayed unmatched. CDR3 protein: CASSFIRGVGQYF. Here the CDR3 DNA reads TGTGCCAGCAGCTTTATCCGGGGGGTAGGGCAGTACTTC.

V and J are TRBV24-1 and TRBJ2-6; D unresolved. The CDR3 sequence is 14 residues long. Germline CDR1 reads KGHDR; CDR2 reads SFDVKD. Trimming left V 5 bases short and J 0 bases short, with 4 bases between. The CDR3 bases are TGTGCCACCAGTGTCAGCTCTGGGGCCAACGTCCTGACTTTC. Residues: CATSVSSGANVLTF.

The chain has TRBV2 and TRBJ2-3; TRBD1 agrees at 9 bases. Trimming at V came to 6 bases and at J to 3 bases, leaving 7 bases not matched to a gene. The CDR3 has 15 amino acids. Per the germline V gene, CDR1 is SNHLY and CDR2 is FYNNEI. CDR3 sequence: CASSLRTGATDTQYF. The CDR3 bases are TGTGCCAGCAGCCTTCGGACAGGGGCAACAGATACGCAGTATTTT.

The gene calls are TRBV11-2 and TRBJ2-1; possibly TRBD2 for D (5 bases). The CDR3 length is 12 residues. Germline V gene lookup returns CDR1 SGHAT and CDR2 FQNNGV. V was clipped by 1 base and J by 14 bases, with 12 bases between them. The CDR3 DNA is TGTGCCAGCAGCTTAGTTTCGGGGTTTAAGTTCTTC. Translating it yields CASSLVSGFKFF.

This chain connects TRBV5-8 to TRBJ1-1; the D gene is possibly TRBD1 (6 bases). Germline assignment: CDR1 SGHTS and CDR2 YDEGEE. The germline V and J ends were trimmed by 4 bases and 2 bases, with 12 bases remaining between them. There are 14 residues in the CDR3. The CDR3 bases are TGTGCCAGCAGCGCTCTGACAGGAAACACTGAAGCTTTCTTT. This codes for CASSALTGNTEAFF.

The rearrangement joins TRBV3-1 (or the pseudogene TRBV3-2) to TRBJ2-5, with 10 bases lining up with TRBD2. The CDR3 has 13 residues. The germline gives CDR1 LGHDT, CDR2 YNNKEL (reference sequence). Trimming cost V 6 bases and J 4 bases; bases outside gene matches: 2. CDR3 loop: CASRSGGAETQYF. The DNA for the CDR3 is TGTGCCAGCAGGAGCGGGGGGGCAGAGACCCAGTACTTC.

V is TRBV7-2 and J is TRBJ1-1, with 7 bases matching TRBD1. Germline assignment: CDR1 SGHTA and CDR2 FQGNSA. The ends lost 4 bases at V and 0 bases at J; junction bases unmatched: 5. The CDR3 consists of 15 residues. CDR3 residues: CASSSRTGVNTEAFF. In nucleotides, the CDR3 is TGTGCCAGCAGCTCTAGGACAGGTGTGAACACTGAAGCTTTCTTT.

The chain combines TRBV3-1 (or the pseudogene TRBV3-2) with TRBJ2-3; 9 nucleotides agree with TRBD2. V gave up 1 base and J gave up 1 base; unmatched junction bases: 18. Germline lookup yields CDR1 LGHDT and CDR2 YNNKEL (reference sequence). The CDR3 is 21 amino acids. The CDR3 nucleotides are TGTGCCAGCAGCCAAGCCTTGCCGGCTATTGAGCGGGGGGAACGCACAGATACGCAGTATTTT. Translation: CASSQALPAIERGERTDTQYF.

Turning to this clone: A read error may account for a junction end that differs from germline. The genes are TRBV6-5 and TRBJ1-1, with a weak D call TRBD1 (5 bases). Germline lookup yields CDR1 MNHEY and CDR2 SVGAGI. The CDR3 has 13 residues. DNA of the CDR3: TGTGCCAGCAGTTCAAGCCCGGACACCGAAGCTTTCTTT. Its protein product is CASSSSPDTEAFF.

The J gene is TRBJ2-7, the V gene TRBV15; 9 bases agree with TRBD2. Trimming removed 1 base from V and 2 bases from J; junction bases left unmatched: 6. The germline V gene has CDR1 LNHNV and CDR2 YYDKDF (reference sequence). The CDR3 extends over 16 amino acids. CDR3 amino acids: CATSRAPTSGTYEQYF. The CDR3 nucleotides read TGTGCCACCAGCAGAGCCCCGACTAGCGGAACCTACGAGCAGTACTTC.

This clone was counted between two and nine times. This chain joins TRBV2 and TRBJ1-5; TRBD1 might be the D (5 bases). CDR3 length: 15 amino acids. V lost 3 bases and J lost 0, with 9 bases in between. Per the germline V gene, CDR1 is SNHLY and CDR2 is FYNNEI. CDR3 residues: CASSDRDYSNQPQHF. CDR3 nucleotides: TGTGCCAGCAGTGACAGGGATTATAGCAATCAGCCCCAGCATTTT. The full variable domain, rest sourced from reference TRBV2 and TRBJ1-5, is EPEVTQTPSHQVTQMGQEVILRCVPISNHLYFYWYRQILGQKVEFLVSFYNNEISEKSEIFDDQFSVERPDGSNFTLKIRSTKLEDSAMYFCASSDRDYSNQPQHFGDGTRLSIL.

In DNA, the CDR3 is TGTGCCAGCACCTCCTCGGGACAGGGAGGCAATCAGCCCCAGCATTTT. This codes for CASTSSGQGGNQPQHF. The chain carries TRBV5-6 and TRBJ1-5; 9 bases align to TRBD1. This CDR3 region has 16 residues. The trim removed 6 bases at V and 2 bases at J, leaving 9 bases unmatched. CDR1 SGHDT and CDR2 YYEEEE come from the germline V gene.

The genes are TRBV7-2 and TRBJ1-2, with unresolved D. There are 12 residues in the CDR3. CDR1 and CDR2 from the germline V gene are SGHTA and FQGNSA. V dropped 0 bases and J dropped 8 bases, with 7 bases sitting between them. The CDR3 nucleotides read TGTGCCAGCAGCTTAGCGCTATGGGGCTACACCTTC. It encodes CASSLALWGYTF.

The genes are TRBV9 and TRBJ1-4; 8 bases fit TRBD1. J lost 4 bases, V lost 2 bases, and 7 bases had no gene match. Germline values: CDR1 SGDLS, CDR2 YYNGEE. The CDR3 is 16 residues long. The CDR3 DNA is TGTGCCAGCAGCGTTATGGACAGGGCATATAATGAAAAACTGTTTTTT. Amino acid sequence: CASSVMDRAYNEKLFF.

The V call is TRBV5-1, the J call TRBJ1-6; 9 positions agree with TRBD1. Germline values: CDR1 SGHRS, CDR2 YFSETQ. Trimming took 0 bases from V and 11 from J; bases not matched to a gene: 3. The CDR3 consists of 14 residues. Written as DNA, the CDR3 is TGCGCCAGCAGCTTGGCACAGGGGGCTGCACCCCTCCACTTT. Translating gives CASSLAQGAAPLHF.

This chain joins TRBV4-2 and TRBJ2-5, with TRBD2 matching over 9 bases. The CDR3 is 15 amino acids. V shed 3 bases and J 5 bases; nucleotides not matched to a gene: 7. The germline CDR1 and CDR2 sequences are LGHNA and YNFKEQ. The CDR3 DNA reads as TGTGCCAGCAGCCAGGAGACTAGCGGCCAGGAGACCCAGTACTTC. It codes for CASSQETSGQETQYF.

This sequence joins TRBV12-3 or TRBV12-4 and TRBJ2-7, with D uncertain. V was trimmed by 5 bases and J by 5 bases, leaving 13 bases between them. This CDR3 is 13 amino acids long. The CDR3 spells CASSPHHFDEQYF. In DNA form, the CDR3 reads TGTGCCAGCAGTCCCCACCACTTCGACGAGCAGTACTTC.

The V call is TRBV29-1, the J call TRBJ2-7; 9 positions agree with TRBD1. Germline CDR1 reads SQVTM; CDR2 reads ANQGSEA. The V segment lost 8 bases and the J segment 7 bases; nucleotides outside the gene matches: 15. This CDR3 has 14 residues. The CDR3 DNA reads TGCAGCTCCTGGACAGGGGAATTCTCAGGGGAGCAGTACTTC. It encodes CSSWTGEFSGEQYF.

DNA for the CDR3: TGTGCCTGGGAGACAGCAGGGACCCAGTACTTC. This codes for CAWETAGTQYF. This chain connects TRBV30 to TRBJ2-5, with D possibly TRBD1 on 5 matching bases. CDR3 size: 11 residues. V dropped 5 bases and J dropped 7 bases, with 11 bases sitting between them. The germline V gene encodes CDR1 GTSNPN and CDR2 SVGIG (reference sequence).

The chain uses TRBV9 and TRBJ2-2; 9 positions agree with TRBD1. The CDR3 is made up of 20 amino acids. The V gene's germline CDR1 is SGDLS and CDR2 YYNGEE. After removal of 1 base from V and 6 bases from J, the junction contained 19 bases not matched to a gene. The CDR3 sequence is CASSVRPGTGFRTVPGELFF. The DNA for the CDR3 is TGTGCCAGCAGCGTACGTCCCGGGACAGGGTTTCGTACAGTCCCCGGGGAGCTGTTTTTT.

The V and J genes are TRBV6-6 and TRBJ2-7; D perhaps matches TRBD2 (6 bases). V was cut by 10 bases and J by 4 bases, with 20 bases left in between. The CDR3 has 14 residues. The V gene's germline CDR1 is MNHNY and CDR2 SVGAGI (reference sequence). CDR3: CATGPGVPQYEQYF. For the CDR3, the DNA is TGTGCCACAGGGCCGGGGGTTCCTCAGTACGAGCAGTACTTC.